A selection of T cell receptor beta chains follows, all from one sample in a study of molecular identifiers for immune sequencing clone quantification. TCRdb re-called the PCR reads with MiXCR, one entry per CDR3 protein. Among some 97,000 distinct CDR3 sequences listed, under 40% were seen once. The sequencing sample was made of naive CD8+ T cells from blood, with Jurkat cell RNA spiked in. The receptors originated from a human donor in good health. Some libraries in this study had Jurkat cell RNA spiked in. Both conserved end residues are part of each CDR3. A D gene is named only where the DNA matches it firmly. Where a row states a size, it is once, few, many or the class of an expanded clone; other rows omit it.

D gene | J gene | V gene | clone size | CDR3 protein | CDR3 DNA
. | TRBJ2-6 | TRBV7-9 | . | CASSLVYSGANVLTF | TGTGCCAGCAGCTTAGTTTATTCTGGGGCCAACGTCCTGACTTTC
TRBD2 | TRBJ2-7 | TRBV13 | many | CASSPGGFEQYF | TGTGCCAGCAGCCCCGGGGGGTTCGAGCAGTACTTC
. | TRBJ2-7 | TRBV25-1 | . | CATTEFEQYF | TGTGCCACCACAGAGTTTGAGCAGTACTTC
. | TRBJ2-7 | TRBV5-5 | many | CASSFSGDEQYF | TGTGCCAGCAGCTTTTCAGGGGACGAGCAGTACTTC
. | TRBJ1-1 | TRBV5-6 | many | CASSFKTEAFF | TGTGCCAGCAGCTTCAAAACTGAAGCTTTCTTT
TRBD1 | TRBJ1-6 | TRBV12-3/TRBV12-4 | . | CASSDRGNSPLHF | TGTGCCAGCAGTGACAGGGGTAATTCACCCCTCCACTTT
TRBD1 | TRBJ1-2 | TRBV5-4 | . | CASSLAGTGVCGYTF | TGTGCCAGCAGCTTGGCCGGGACAGGGGTTTGTGGCTACACCTTC
. | TRBJ1-1 | TRBV5-5 | many | CASSLPPNTEAFF | TGTGCCAGCAGCTTGCCACCTAACACTGAAGCTTTCTTT
. | TRBJ2-2 | TRBV5-3 | . | CASSLGRSPGELSF | TGTGCCAGCAGCCTGGGTCGTTCCCCCGGGGAGCTGTCTTTT
TRBD1 | TRBJ2-7 | TRBV13 | . | CASSPTWGQGALEQYF | TGTGCCAGCAGCCCTACATGGGGACAGGGGGCTTTGGAGCAGTACTTC
TRBD2 | TRBJ2-1 | TRBV10-3 | . | CAISATGTIERDEQFF | TGTGCCATCAGTGCCACCGGGACTATAGAGAGGGATGAGCAGTTCTTC
. | TRBJ1-2 | TRBV29-1 | . | CSVVRGDNYGYTF | TGCAGCGTTGTTAGGGGGGATAACTATGGCTACACCTTC
. | TRBJ1-5 | TRBV2 | . | CASSGAGQGTQPQHF | TGTGCCAGCAGCGGGGCGGGCCAGGGCACTCAGCCCCAGCATTTT
TRBD2 | TRBJ2-7 | TRBV27 | few | CASSFAGGVIYEQYF | TGTGCCAGCAGTTTTGCGGGAGGAGTGATATACGAGCAGTACTTC
TRBD2 | TRBJ2-5 | TRBV6-1 | many | CASFEGTSGYQETQYF | TGTGCCAGCTTCGAAGGGACTAGCGGTTACCAAGAGACCCAGTACTTC
. | TRBJ2-5 | TRBV2 | . | CASRGRQDLQETQYF | TGTGCCAGCAGAGGTCGACAGGACCTCCAAGAGACCCAGTACTTC
. | TRBJ1-5 | TRBV12-3/TRBV12-4 | . | CASSLLLGQPQHF | TGTGCCAGCAGTTTACTCTTGGGTCAGCCCCAGCATTTT
. | TRBJ2-7 | TRBV9 | . | CASSVGQSYEQYF | TGTGCCAGCAGCGTAGGACAGTCCTACGAGCAGTACTTC
. | TRBJ2-1 | TRBV14 | many | CASSQDWSRVAEQFF | TGTGCCAGCAGCCAAGATTGGTCGAGGGTAGCTGAGCAGTTCTTC
TRBD2 | TRBJ2-7 | TRBV28 | once | CASSLELAGAREQYF | TGTGCCAGCAGTTTAGAACTAGCGGGAGCAAGGGAGCAGTACTTC
. | TRBJ1-2 | TRBV20-1 | few | CSVYGYTF | TGCAGTGTTTATGGCTACACCTTC
. | TRBJ2-7 | TRBV28 | few | CASSPTGDSLYEQYF | TGTGCCAGCAGCCCAACAGGGGACTCCCTCTACGAGCAGTACTTC
. | TRBJ2-7 | TRBV20-1 | few | CSARDLGPAGYEQYF | TGCAGTGCTAGAGACCTCGGGCCGGCGGGCTACGAGCAGTACTTC
TRBD2 | TRBJ2-4 | TRBV20-1 | . | CSARSSGDVSGRYIQYF | TGCAGTGCCCGGTCCTCGGGGGATGTAAGCGGGAGATACATTCAGTACTTC
TRBD2 | TRBJ2-7 | TRBV4-2 | . | CASSPIAGPYEQYF | TGTGCCAGCAGCCCAATAGCGGGACCCTACGAGCAGTACTTC
. | TRBJ1-3 | TRBV9 | once | CASSVDATSGNTIYF | TGTGCCAGCAGCGTAGATGCCACTTCTGGAAACACCATATATTTT
. | TRBJ2-3 | TRBV3-1 | . | CASSQTGTDTQYF | TGTGCCAGCAGCCAGACGGGAACAGATACGCAGTATTTT
TRBD2 | TRBJ2-7 | TRBV28 | . | CASSLLAGSYGQNF | TGTGCCAGCAGCCTCTTAGCGGGATCCTACGGGCAGAACTTC
. | TRBJ1-5 | TRBV12-3/TRBV12-4 | many | CASTEGNQPQHF | TGTGCCAGCACGGAGGGGAATCAGCCCCAGCATTTT
. | TRBJ2-7 | TRBV7-9 | many | CASSSVVSYEQYF | TGTGCCAGCAGCTCCGTCGTCAGCTACGAGCAGTACTTC
TRBD2 | TRBJ2-3 | TRBV2 | many | CASSSIIIVAGVADTQYF | TGTGCCAGCAGCTCAATAATCATTGTAGCGGGAGTGGCAGATACGCAGTATTTT
. | TRBJ2-5 | TRBV28 | . | CASCLEGAGETQYF | TGTGCCAGCTGTTTAGAGGGGGCGGGGGAGACCCAGTACTTC
TRBD1 | TRBJ2-7 | TRBV6-5 | many | CASSLDRGNYEQYF | TGTGCCAGCAGTCTGGACAGGGGGAACTACGAGCAGTACTTC
TRBD2 | TRBJ2-2 | TRBV28 | . | CASRRTSGRARVTGELLF | TGTGCCAGCAGACGGACTAGCGGGAGGGCCAGGGTCACCGGGGAGCTGCTTTTT
TRBD2 | TRBJ2-1 | TRBV19 | few | CSSSSARTSGRSYNEQFF | TGTTCCAGTAGTTCTGCCAGGACTAGCGGACGCTCCTACAATGAGCAGTTCTTC
TRBD2 | TRBJ2-7 | TRBV4-3 | few | CASSQDILAPYEQYF | TGCGCCAGCAGCCAAGATATACTAGCGCCGTACGAGCAGTACTTC
. | TRBJ1-3 | TRBV7-9 | . | CASSLTGYTIYF | TGTGCCAGCAGCTTAACGGGTTACACCATATATTTT
TRBD1 | TRBJ2-6 | TRBV20-1 | . | CSARGPGTGESSSGANVLTF | TGCAGTGCTAGGGGTCCGGGGACAGGTGAATCTAGCTCTGGGGCCAACGTCCTGACTTTC
. | TRBJ1-5 | TRBV12-3/TRBV12-4 | few | CASSLSGPSNQPQHF | TGTGCCAGCAGTTTGAGTGGGCCCAGCAATCAGCCCCAGCATTTT
TRBD2 | TRBJ2-3 | TRBV10-2 | . | CASSESGLAGDPTDTQYF | TGCGCCAGCAGTGAGTCGGGACTAGCGGGAGACCCAACAGATACGCAGTATTTT
. | TRBJ2-3 | TRBV9 | many | CASSVATKADTQYF | TGTGCCAGCAGCGTAGCCACTAAGGCAGATACGCAGTATTTT
. | TRBJ2-3 | TRBV28 | . | CASSPAHNWGTQYF | TGTGCCAGCAGCCCGGCACACAACTGGGGTACGCAGTATTTT
. | TRBJ1-1 | TRBV7-9 | many | CASSSGTEAFF | TGTGCCAGCAGCTCCGGCACTGAAGCTTTCTTT
. | TRBJ2-4 | TRBV4-3 | . | CASSQDRSLAKNIQYF | TGCGCCAGCAGCCAAGATAGGAGCTTAGCCAAAAACATTCAGTACTTC
TRBD1 | TRBJ1-5 | TRBV4-2 | many | CASSQEGTAYSNQPQHF | TGTGCCAGCAGCCAAGAGGGGACAGCTTATAGCAATCAGCCCCAGCATTTT